What follows are 22 T cell receptor beta chains derived from one specimen sequenced in a study of OX40 agonist ivuxolimab in advanced cancers. This table comes from immunoSEQ multiplex PCR, and its TCRdb copy is limited to in-frame clones, with some not included. The sample includes 20,000 to 25,000 clones, about 85% of them seen just once. Sequenced here: CD4+ or CD8+ T cells sorted from blood, sampled in a trial of the OX40 agonist ivuxolimab. The receptors here all came from an adult with an advanced solid tumor such as melanoma, head and neck, liver or kidney cancer.

The V call is TRBV9, the J call TRBJ1-3, with D unclear. This CDR3 has 16 amino acids. V was shortened by 4 bases and J by 1 base, with 15 bases between the two germline ends. In germline, CDR1 is SGDLS, CDR2 YYNGEE. The CDR3 sequence is CASSSSPGPSGNTIYF. CDR3 bases: TGTGCCAGCAGCTCGAGCCCCGGGCCATCTGGAAACACCATATATTTT.

This clone showed up just once. The rearrangement uses TRBV9 and TRBJ2-7; D remains ambiguous. This CDR3 region has 14 residues. The germline V and J ends were trimmed by 0 bases and 3 bases, with 10 bases remaining between them. Germline CDR1 is SGDLS and CDR2 is YYNGEE. The CDR3 here is CASSVGGSLYEQYF. CDR3 sequence (DNA): TGTGCCAGCAGCGTAGGTGGGTCTCTCTACGAGCAGTACTTC.

The chain couples TRBV6-5 to TRBJ2-7, with 16 bases lining up with TRBD2. This CDR3 region has 14 residues. The V and J ends lost 5 bases and 9 bases, in that order; junction bases with no gene match: 4. Germline CDR1 and CDR2: MNHEY and SVGAGI. In DNA, the CDR3 is TGTGCCAGCAGTACGGGACTAGCGGGAGGGGGGCAGTACTTC. Amino acid sequence: CASSTGLAGGGQYF.

The chain has TRBV5-1 and TRBJ1-1; D gene unclear. Trimming took off 0 bases at V and 1 base at J, with 4 bases between the two ends. Per the germline V gene, CDR1 is SGHRS and CDR2 is YFSETQ. This CDR3 has 13 amino acids. DNA for the CDR3: TGCGCCAGCAGCTTGGACCAGAACACTGAAGCTTTCTTT. Amino acids: CASSLDQNTEAFF. Combining the CDR3 with reference TRBV5-1 and TRBJ1-1 gives the whole variable domain KAGVTQTPRYLIKTRGQQVTLSCSPISGHRSVSWYQQTPGQGLQFLFEYFSETQRNKGNFPGRFSGRQFSNSRSEMNVSTLELGDSALYLCASSLDQNTEAFFGQGTRLTVV.

The chain is built from TRBV7-2 and TRBJ2-7; 8 nucleotides agree with TRBD2. Germline CDR1 reads SGHTA; CDR2 reads FQGNSA. This CDR3 contains 15 residues. Trimming removed 5 bases from V and 2 bases from J; junction bases left unmatched: 8. The CDR3: CASSPLLAETYEQYF. The CDR3 DNA is TGTGCCAGCAGCCCGCTACTAGCGGAGACCTACGAGCAGTACTTC.

V is TRBV11-2 and J is TRBJ2-7, with 10 positions matching TRBD1. The junction had 6 bases not matched to a gene; V was cut back by 5 bases and J by 2 bases. The germline V gene has CDR1 SGHAT and CDR2 FQNNGV. The CDR3 is made up of 15 amino acids. The CDR3: CASSPRQGATYEQYF. DNA of the CDR3: TGTGCCAGCAGCCCCAGACAGGGGGCGACCTACGAGCAGTACTTC. The full variable domain, completed using reference TRBV11-2 and TRBJ2-7, is EAGVAQSPRYKIIEKRQSVAFWCNPISGHATLYWYQQILGQGPKLLIQFQNNGVVDDSQLPKDRFSAERLKGVDSTLKIQPAKLEDSAVYLCASSPRQGATYEQYFGPGTRLTVT.

The chain has TRBV30 and TRBJ1-1; no definite D call. The germline gives CDR1 GTSNPN, CDR2 SVGIG (reference sequence). The CDR3 has 13 amino acids. V lost 4 bases and J lost 1, with 10 bases in between. CDR3 DNA sequence: TGTGCCTGGAATAAGCGGGGGAACACTGAAGCTTTCTTT. Protein product: CAWNKRGNTEAFF.

This rearrangement joins TRBV27 to TRBJ1-4; 9 nucleotides line up with TRBD1. The V gene's germline CDR1 is MNHEY and CDR2 SMNVEV (reference sequence). The CDR3 is 14 residues long. The trim removed 6 bases at V and 9 bases at J, leaving 8 bases unmatched. The CDR3 DNA follows: TGTGCCAGCAGGGGAGGGGACAGGGTACAAAAACTGTTTTTT. Amino acids: CASRGGDRVQKLFF.

The gene calls are TRBV28 and TRBJ2-7; a weak D match, TRBD1 (6 bases). CDR1 and CDR2 from the germline V gene are MDHEN and SYDVKM. The CDR3 has 12 amino acids. Trimming removed 5 bases at V and 5 bases at J, with 10 bases between. CDR3 sequence reads: CASSEGVHEQYF. The CDR3 DNA reads as TGTGCCAGCAGTGAGGGGGTACACGAGCAGTACTTC. The full variable domain, completed using reference TRBV28 and TRBJ2-7, is DVKVTQSSRYLVKRTGEKVFLECVQDMDHENMFWYRQDPGLGLRLIYFSYDVKMKEKGDIPEGYSVSREKKERFSLILESASTNQTSMYLCASSEGVHEQYFGPGTRLTVT.

This clone has a single count. The chain recombines TRBV6-5 with TRBJ2-2; 12 nucleotides match TRBD2. J was trimmed by 5 bases and V by 5 bases; bases with no gene match: 3. The length of the CDR3 is 15 residues. Looked up from germline, CDR1 is MNHEY and CDR2 is SVGAGI. The CDR3 protein is CASSRTSGETGELFF. DNA of the CDR3: TGTGCCAGCAGTCGGACTAGCGGGGAAACCGGGGAGCTGTTTTTT.

The rearrangement links TRBV29-1 to TRBJ1-3, with TRBD1 identical over 11 bases. The CDR3 has 15 amino acids. Looked up from germline, CDR1 is SQVTM and CDR2 is ANQGSEA. The trim removed 7 bases at V and 4 bases at J, leaving 9 bases unmatched. As DNA, the CDR3 is TGCAGCGCTTGGACAGGGGGCGGTTTGGGAAACACCATATATTTT. Protein: CSAWTGGGLGNTIYF.

This clone was seen a few times. V usage is TRBV9 and J usage is TRBJ1-2, with 8 bases that match TRBD1. CDR1 is SGDLS and CDR2 is YYNGEE in the germline V gene. J lost 7 bases, V lost 0 bases, and 5 bases had no gene match. The CDR3 is made up of 14 amino acids. Here the CDR3 reads CASSVADRVGGYTF. The CDR3 region has the DNA TGTGCCAGCAGCGTAGCGGACAGGGTGGGTGGCTACACCTTC.

J is TRBJ2-2 and V is TRBV6-1; 7 bases line up with TRBD1. This CDR3 has 14 amino acids. V lost 5 bases and J lost 4; bases outside the gene matches: 4. From germline, CDR1 is MNHNS and CDR2 SASEGT. DNA of the CDR3: TGTGCCAGCAGTAAGACAGGGTCCACCGGGGAGCTGTTTTTT. Protein: CASSKTGSTGELFF.

The V call is TRBV12-5, the J call TRBJ1-4; possible D gene TRBD1, 5 bases. The CDR3 length is 15 residues. The V and J ends lost 7 bases and 8 bases respectively, with 20 bases between them. Germline V gene sequence: CDR1 LGHNT, CDR2 FRNRAP. The CDR3 is CASAPPLGAGEKLFF. The DNA of the CDR3 is TGTGCTAGTGCCCCACCCCTAGGGGCCGGGGAAAAACTGTTTTTT.

The CDR3 here is CASSVDLRSVETQYF. The CDR3 region has the DNA TGTGCCAGCAGCGTAGATCTTCGGTCGGTAGAGACCCAGTACTTC. The gene calls are TRBV9 and TRBJ2-5, with no clear D. V lost 0 bases and J lost 4, with 13 bases in between. The germline V gene has CDR1 SGDLS and CDR2 YYNGEE. The CDR3 runs to 15 residues.

The chain is built from TRBV14 and TRBJ2-7; D unresolved. The CDR3 is 14 residues long. The germline V gene has CDR1 SGHDN and CDR2 FVKESK. With 4 bases removed from V and 2 bases from J, the gap between germline ends came to 12 bases. The CDR3 bases are TGTGCCAGCAGCCCGCTCGACAAAGCCTACGAGCAGTACTTC. Translating it yields CASSPLDKAYEQYF.

The gene calls are TRBV7-9 and TRBJ2-1; 9 nucleotides match TRBD2. Unmatched junction bases numbered 8, after V lost 3 bases and J lost 8 bases. Germline V gene lookup returns CDR1 SEHNR and CDR2 FQNEAQ (reference sequence). The CDR3 extends over 15 amino acids. The CDR3 nucleotides are TGTGCCAGCAGCTTGAGTCTAGCGGGAAAGCATGAGCAGTTCTTC. The encoded protein is CASSLSLAGKHEQFF.

This clone was recorded a few times. The DNA of the CDR3 is TGTGCTAGTGGTGTTGGAGGGGACCAGCCCCAGCATTTT. The encoded protein is CASGVGGDQPQHF. This chain links TRBV12-5 with TRBJ1-5; weak D call: TRBD1 (5 bases). Germline lookup yields CDR1 LGHNT and CDR2 FRNRAP. The CDR3 sequence is 13 residues long. The V gene lost 5 bases and the J gene lost 7 bases, with 12 bases spanning the gap. Supplemented by reference TRBV12-5 and TRBJ1-5, the full variable domain reads DARVTQTPRHKVTEMGQEVTMRCQPILGHNTVFWYRQTMMQGLELLAYFRNRAPLDDSGMPKDRFSAEMPDATLATLKIQPSEPRDSAVYFCASGVGGDQPQHFGDGTRLSIL.

The rearrangement uses TRBV7-1 and TRBJ2-5; TRBD1 agrees at 9 bases. TRBV7-1 is known as an ORF, though its function is uncertain. The CDR3 runs 14 residues. The V and J ends lost 2 bases and 5 bases, in that order; junction bases with no gene match: 3. CDR3 nucleotides: TGTGCCAGCAGCTCAACAGGGGGCGACGAGACCCAGTACTTC. Encoded protein: CASSSTGGDETQYF.

The chain employs TRBV10-2 and TRBJ1-6, with 8 bases matching TRBD1. This CDR3 is 15 amino acids long. With 1 base clipped from V and 10 bases from J, the junction kept 6 bases outside the gene matches. Germline V CDR1 and CDR2: WSHSY, SAAADI. The CDR3 protein is CASSEFGQGWSPLHF. The CDR3, as DNA: TGCGCCAGCAGTGAGTTCGGACAGGGTTGGTCACCCCTCCACTTT.

The genes are TRBV21-1 and TRBJ2-7. TRBV21-1 is described as a pseudogene. The CDR3 extends over 11 amino acids. The CDR3 bases are TGTGCCAGCAGCAAAGAAGGGGAGCAGTACTTC. Protein product: CASSKEGEQYF.

The chain recombines TRBV5-1 with TRBJ2-5; 7 bases match TRBD2. The germline gives CDR1 SGHRS, CDR2 YFSETQ. There are 14 residues in the CDR3. V was clipped by 5 bases and J by 4 bases; unmatched bases: 8. CDR3 amino acids: CASRRASGAETQYF. The CDR3 nucleotides are TGCGCCAGCAGGCGTGCCAGCGGGGCAGAGACCCAGTACTTC.